The clone carrying this TCR beta chain has only one observation. Germline assignment: CDR1 SGHRS and CDR2 YFSETQ. V dropped 4 bases and J dropped 7 bases, with 13 bases sitting between them. This CDR3 has 13 amino acids. This record comes from a study of blood T cell repertoires in COVID-19. Whole-study context: Acute and convalescent COVID-19 specimens originated in the United States, Italy and Spain. From T cells, B-cell-depleted T cells, or PBMCs came the material, which was cDNA or gDNA.

The repertoire was sequenced with immunoSEQ multiplex PCR; TCRdb's copy has only in-frame clones and lacks some. The data contain more than 95,000 clones, roughly nine tenths of them singletons. The TCR sequence derives from a man between 65 and 85 years old who had recovered from COVID-19. The chain carries TRBV5-1 and TRBJ2-3, with D maybe TRBD2 (5 bases). The sequencing input was peripheral blood. The CDR3 spells CASSEGSGNTQYF. The CDR3 DNA reads as TGCGCCAGCAGCGAAGGGAGTGGGAATACGCAGTATTTT.